This T cell receptor (beta chain) was obtained from a study of PD-L1 blockade in urothelial cancer. This CDR3 has 15 amino acids. Trimming stripped 6 bases from V and 0 bases from J, with 12 bases between. Germline values: CDR1 MRHNA, CDR2 SNTAGT. TCRdb's copy holds only in-frame clones and misses some; the assay was immunoSEQ multiplex PCR. The sample has about 84,000 clones, more than 75% seen once. Sample: PBMCs, taken around atezolizumab (anti-PD-L1) treatment. The receptor comes from a man between 65 and 85 years old with urothelial cancer. The chain employs TRBV6-4 and TRBJ2-1; a weak D match, TRBD2 (5 bases). The CDR3 loop reads CASSPGEGSYNEQFF. DNA for the CDR3: TGTGCCAGCAGCCCCGGAGAGGGCTCCTACAATGAGCAGTTCTTC.